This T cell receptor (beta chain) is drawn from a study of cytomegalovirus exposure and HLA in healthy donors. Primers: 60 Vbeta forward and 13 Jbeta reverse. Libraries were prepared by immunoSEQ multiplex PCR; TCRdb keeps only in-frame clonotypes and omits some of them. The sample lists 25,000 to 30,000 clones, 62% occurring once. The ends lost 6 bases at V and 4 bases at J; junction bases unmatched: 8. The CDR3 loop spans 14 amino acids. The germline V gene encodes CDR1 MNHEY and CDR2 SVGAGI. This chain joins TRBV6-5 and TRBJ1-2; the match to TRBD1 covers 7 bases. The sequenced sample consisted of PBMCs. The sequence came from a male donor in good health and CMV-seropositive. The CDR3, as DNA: TGTGCCAGCAGACCCGACAGGGACACCTATGGCTACACCTTC. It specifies CASRPDRDTYGYTF.